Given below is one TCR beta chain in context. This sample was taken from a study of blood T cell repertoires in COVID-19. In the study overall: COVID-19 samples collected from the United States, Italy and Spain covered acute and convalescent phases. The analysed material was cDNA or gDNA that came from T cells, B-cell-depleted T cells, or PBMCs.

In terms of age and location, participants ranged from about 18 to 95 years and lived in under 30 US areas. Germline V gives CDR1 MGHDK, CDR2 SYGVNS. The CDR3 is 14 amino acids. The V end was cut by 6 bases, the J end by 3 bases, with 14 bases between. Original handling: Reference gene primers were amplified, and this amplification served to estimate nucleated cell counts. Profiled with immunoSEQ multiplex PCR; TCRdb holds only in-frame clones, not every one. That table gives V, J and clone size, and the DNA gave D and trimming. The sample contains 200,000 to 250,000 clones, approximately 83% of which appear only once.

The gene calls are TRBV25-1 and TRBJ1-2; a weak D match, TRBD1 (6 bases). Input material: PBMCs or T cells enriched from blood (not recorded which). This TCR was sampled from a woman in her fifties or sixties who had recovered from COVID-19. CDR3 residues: CASRVLYRDYGYTF. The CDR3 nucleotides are TGTGCCAGCAGGGTCCTCTACAGGGACTATGGCTACACCTTC.